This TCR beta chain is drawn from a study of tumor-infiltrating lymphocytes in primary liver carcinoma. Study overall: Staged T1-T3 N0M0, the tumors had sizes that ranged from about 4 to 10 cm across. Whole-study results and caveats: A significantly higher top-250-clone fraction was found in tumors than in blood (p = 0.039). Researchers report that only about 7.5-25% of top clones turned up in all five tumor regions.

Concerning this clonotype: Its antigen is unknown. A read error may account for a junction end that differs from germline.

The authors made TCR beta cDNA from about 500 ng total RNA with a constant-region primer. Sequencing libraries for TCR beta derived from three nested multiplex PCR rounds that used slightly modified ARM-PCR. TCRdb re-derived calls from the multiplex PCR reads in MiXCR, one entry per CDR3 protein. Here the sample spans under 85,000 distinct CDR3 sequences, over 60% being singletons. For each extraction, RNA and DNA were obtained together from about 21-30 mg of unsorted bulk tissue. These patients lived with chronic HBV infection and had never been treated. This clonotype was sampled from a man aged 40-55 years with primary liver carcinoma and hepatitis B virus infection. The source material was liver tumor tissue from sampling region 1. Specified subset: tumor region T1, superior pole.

CDR3 protein: CDSSRMGRQGFATEAFF. The CDR3 DNA follows: TGTGACAGCAGCCGAATGGGGAGACAGGGGTTCGCCACTGAAGCTTTCTTT. The chain employs TRBV11-2 and TRBJ1-1; 8 nucleotides agree with TRBD1. This CDR3 comprises 17 residues. The germline V gene has CDR1 SGHAT and CDR2 FQNNGV.